These 9 T cell receptor beta chains originate from one sample sequenced in a study of regulatory T cells in long-lasting Graves disease. CDR3 regions were amplified by Arm-PCR using iRepertoire HTBI primers to build TCR beta libraries. TCRdb redid the calling of the multiplex PCR reads with MiXCR, one entry per CDR3 protein. The top ten clones hold around a sixth of a sample with 500,000 or so distinct CDR3 sequences, 11% to 15% of them seen once. Indicated time point: newly diagnosed GD, antithyroid drugs for less than 3 months. The TCR library was made from RNA extracted from PBMCs. In addition, the sample was reused for a study of T cells in Graves' hyperthyroidism and ophthalmopathy.

The material sequenced was peripheral blood mononuclear cells (PBMCs), taken at new diagnosis, from a patient treated with antithyroid drugs. These receptors were collected from a woman aged 45-60 years with Graves disease.

The gene calls are TRBV3-1 and TRBJ2-1; D is possibly TRBD2 (5 bases). The CDR3 length is 13 residues. CDR1 LGHDT and CDR2 YNNKEL come from the germline V gene (reference sequence). V lost 3 bases and J 8 bases, leaving 11 bases between the germline ends. DNA for the CDR3: TGTGCCAGCAGCCAGGGAGACGGGTATGAGCAGTTCTTC. It yields the protein CASSQGDGYEQFF.

Points on this clonotype: This probably arose from a read error, given a far larger clone one base away. The rearrangement uses TRBV27 and TRBJ2-3; perhaps TRBD1 as D (5 bases). Trimming removed 1 base at V and 0 bases at J, with 11 bases between. Per the germline V gene, CDR1 is MNHEY and CDR2 is SMNVEV (reference sequence). The CDR3 is made up of 16 amino acids. CDR3 residues: CASSLFGRESTDTQYF. DNA for the CDR3: TGTGCCAGCAGTTTATTTGGCAGGGAAAGCACAGATACGCAGTATTTT.

This chain uses TRBV20-1 with TRBJ2-7; 9 bases map to TRBD1. V lost 4 bases and J lost 2; bases outside the gene matches: 3. Germline V gene sequence: CDR1 DFQATT, CDR2 SNEGSKA (reference sequence). This CDR3 contains 13 residues. The CDR3 reads CSATGTGTYEQYF. As DNA, the CDR3 is TGCAGTGCTACAGGGACAGGGACCTACGAGCAGTACTTC.

This clonotype showed up many times. The V call is TRBV9, the J call TRBJ2-5; TRBD2 aligns across 8 bases. Germline V gives CDR1 SGDLS, CDR2 YYNGEE. The CDR3 consists of 16 residues. Trimming cost V 2 bases and J 1 base; bases outside gene matches: 7. The CDR3 sequence: CASSVGLARTQETQYF. As DNA, the CDR3 is TGTGCCAGCAGCGTTGGACTAGCCAGGACCCAAGAGACCCAGTACTTC. Using reference TRBV9 and TRBJ2-5 for the parts outside the CDR3, the full variable domain is DSGVTQTPKHLITATGQRVTLRCSPRSGDLSVYWYQQSLDQGLQFLIQYYNGEERAKGNILERFSAQQFPDLHSELNLSSLELGDSALYFCASSVGLARTQETQYFGPGTRLLVL.

J is TRBJ2-1 and V is TRBV19; no firm D call. V gave up 0 bases and J gave up 3 bases, with 12 bases separating them. This CDR3 spans 16 amino acids. The V gene's germline CDR1 is LNHDA and CDR2 SQIVND (reference sequence). CDR3 coding DNA: TGTGCCAGTAGTATAGATCGAAGGGCAGGCTACAATGAGCAGTTCTTC. It is translated as CASSIDRRAGYNEQFF.

The rearrangement links TRBV4-2 to TRBJ2-3, with TRBD2 matching over 11 bases. Losses at the gene ends were 1 base for V and 0 bases for J; bases not matched to a gene: 6. Germline CDR1 reads LGHNA; CDR2 reads YNFKEQ. CDR3 size: 18 residues. CDR3 coding DNA: TGTGCCAGCAGCCAAGTCGGACTAGCGGGTATTAGCACAGATACGCAGTATTTT. This translates into CASSQVGLAGISTDTQYF.

This clonotype was seen a single time. The chain has TRBV20-1 and TRBJ2-1, with 12 bases lining up with TRBD2. V dropped 2 bases and J dropped 0; count of bases not matched to a gene: 5. CDR3 length: 17 amino acids. Per the germline V gene, CDR1 is DFQATT and CDR2 is SNEGSKA (reference sequence). CDR3 protein: CSARYLTSGSSYNEQFF. As DNA, the CDR3 is TGCAGTGCTAGATATTTGACTAGCGGGAGCTCCTACAATGAGCAGTTCTTC.

In this sample, this clonotype turned up a few times. The CDR3 spells CASSYRGIYNEQFF. The CDR3 DNA is TGTGCCAGCAGTTACCGCGGAATCTACAATGAGCAGTTCTTC. V and J are TRBV6-5 and TRBJ2-1; no clear D. The V and J ends lost 2 bases and 3 bases respectively, with 8 bases between them. Germline-derived CDR1 and CDR2 are MNHEY and SVGAGI. This CDR3 contains 14 residues.

The chain employs TRBV5-1 and TRBJ1-1, with 10 bases identical to TRBD1. The CDR3 spans 17 residues. Germline CDR1 is SGHRS and CDR2 is YFSETQ. Trimming took 3 bases from V and 5 from J; bases not matched to a gene: 13. CDR3 sequence: CASSSTGGSYSRTEAFF. CDR3 DNA: TGCGCCAGCAGCTCGACAGGGGGCAGTTATAGTAGGACTGAAGCTTTCTTT.